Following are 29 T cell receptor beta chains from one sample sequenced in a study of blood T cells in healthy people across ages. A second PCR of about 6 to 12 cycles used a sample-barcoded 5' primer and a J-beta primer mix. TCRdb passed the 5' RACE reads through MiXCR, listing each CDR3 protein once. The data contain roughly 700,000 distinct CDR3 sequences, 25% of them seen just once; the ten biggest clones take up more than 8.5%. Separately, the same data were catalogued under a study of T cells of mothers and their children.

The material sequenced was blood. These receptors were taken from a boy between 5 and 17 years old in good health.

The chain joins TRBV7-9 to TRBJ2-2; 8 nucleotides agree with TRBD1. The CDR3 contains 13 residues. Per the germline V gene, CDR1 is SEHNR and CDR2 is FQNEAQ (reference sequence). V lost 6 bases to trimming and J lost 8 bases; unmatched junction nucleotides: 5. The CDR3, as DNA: TGTGCCAGCAGGACAGGGGTTTCGGGGGAGCTGTTTTTT. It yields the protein CASRTGVSGELFF.

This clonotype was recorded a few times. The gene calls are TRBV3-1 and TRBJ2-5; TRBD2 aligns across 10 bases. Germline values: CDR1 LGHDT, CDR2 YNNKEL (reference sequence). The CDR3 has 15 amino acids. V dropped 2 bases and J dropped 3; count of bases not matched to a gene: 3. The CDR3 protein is CASSQPLAGEETQYF. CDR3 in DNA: TGTGCCAGCAGCCAACCCCTAGCGGGAGAAGAGACCCAGTACTTC.

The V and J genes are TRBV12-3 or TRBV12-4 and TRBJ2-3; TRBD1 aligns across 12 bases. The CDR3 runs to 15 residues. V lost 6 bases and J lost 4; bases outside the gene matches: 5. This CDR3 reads CASSLGTGGSDTQYF. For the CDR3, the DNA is TGTGCCAGCAGCCTAGGGACAGGGGGCTCAGATACGCAGTATTTT.

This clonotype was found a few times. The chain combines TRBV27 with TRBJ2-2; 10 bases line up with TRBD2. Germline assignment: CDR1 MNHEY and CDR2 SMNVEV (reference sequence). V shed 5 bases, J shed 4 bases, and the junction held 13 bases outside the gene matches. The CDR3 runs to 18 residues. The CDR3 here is CASSPSYGTSVGTGELFF. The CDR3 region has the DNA TGTGCCAGCAGTCCCTCCTACGGGACTAGCGTGGGCACCGGGGAGCTGTTTTTT.

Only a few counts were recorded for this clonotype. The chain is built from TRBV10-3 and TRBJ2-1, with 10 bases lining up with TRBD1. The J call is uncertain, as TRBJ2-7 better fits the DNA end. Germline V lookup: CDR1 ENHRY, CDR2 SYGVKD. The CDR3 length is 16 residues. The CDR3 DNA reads TGTGCCATCAGTGAGTCGGGGGACAGGGGTGGGGACGAGCAGTACTTC. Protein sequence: CAISESGDRGGDEQYF.

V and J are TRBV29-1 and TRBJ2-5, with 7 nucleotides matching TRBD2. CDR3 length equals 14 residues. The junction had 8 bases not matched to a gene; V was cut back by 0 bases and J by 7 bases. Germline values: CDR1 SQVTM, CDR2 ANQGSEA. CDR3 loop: CSVEEAGVRGTQYF. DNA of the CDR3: TGCAGCGTTGAAGAGGCGGGAGTAAGAGGGACCCAGTACTTC.

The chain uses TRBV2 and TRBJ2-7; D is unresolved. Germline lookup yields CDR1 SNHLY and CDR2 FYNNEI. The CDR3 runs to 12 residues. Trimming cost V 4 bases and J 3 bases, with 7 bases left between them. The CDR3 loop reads CASSGADYEQYF. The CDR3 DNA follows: TGTGCCAGCAGTGGGGCAGACTACGAGCAGTACTTC.

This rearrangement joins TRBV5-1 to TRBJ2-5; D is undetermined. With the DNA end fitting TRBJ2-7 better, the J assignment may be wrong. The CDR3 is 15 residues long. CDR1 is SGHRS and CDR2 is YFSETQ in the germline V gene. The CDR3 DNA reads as TGCGCCAGCAGCTTGGCGACCCCTGATTTGGGCGAGCAGTACTTC. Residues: CASSLATPDLGEQYF.

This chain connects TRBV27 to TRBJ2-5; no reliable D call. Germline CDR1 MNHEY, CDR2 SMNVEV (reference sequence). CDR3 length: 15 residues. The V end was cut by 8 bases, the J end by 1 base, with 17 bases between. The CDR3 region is CASSYLDGTQETQYF. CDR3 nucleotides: TGTGCCAGCTCATACTTGGACGGTACCCAAGAGACCCAGTACTTC.

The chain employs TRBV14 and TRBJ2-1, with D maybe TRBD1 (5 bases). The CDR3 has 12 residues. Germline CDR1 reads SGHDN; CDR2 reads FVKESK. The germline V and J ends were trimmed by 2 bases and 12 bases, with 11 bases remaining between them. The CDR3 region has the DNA TGTGCCAGCAGCCAACTAGGACATGGGCAGTTCTTC. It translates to CASSQLGHGQFF.

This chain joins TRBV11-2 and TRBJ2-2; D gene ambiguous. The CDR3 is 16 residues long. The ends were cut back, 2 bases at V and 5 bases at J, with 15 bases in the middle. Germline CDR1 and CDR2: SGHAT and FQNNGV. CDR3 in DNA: TGTGCCAGCAGCTTAAAACTTGGGCTGGCGACCGGGGAGCTGTTTTTT. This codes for CASSLKLGLATGELFF.

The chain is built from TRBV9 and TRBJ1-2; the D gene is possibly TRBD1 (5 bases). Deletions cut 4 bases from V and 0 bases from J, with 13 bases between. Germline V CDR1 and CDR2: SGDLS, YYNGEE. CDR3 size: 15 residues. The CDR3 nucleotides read TGTGCCAGCAGCCTCACAGGACTATCTAACTATGGCTACACCTTC. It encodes CASSLTGLSNYGYTF. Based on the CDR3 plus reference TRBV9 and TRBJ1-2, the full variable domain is DSGVTQTPKHLITATGQRVTLRCSPRSGDLSVYWYQQSLDQGLQFLIQYYNGEERAKGNILERFSAQQFPDLHSELNLSSLELGDSALYFCASSLTGLSNYGYTFGSGTRLTVV.

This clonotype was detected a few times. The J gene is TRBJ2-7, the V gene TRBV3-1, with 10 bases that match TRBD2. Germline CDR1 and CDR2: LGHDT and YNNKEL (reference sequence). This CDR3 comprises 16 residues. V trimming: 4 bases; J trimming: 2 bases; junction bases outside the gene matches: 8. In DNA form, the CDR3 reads TGTGCCAGCAGCCCCCCTCCTAGCGGGAGACCCTACGAGCAGTACTTC. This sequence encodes CASSPPPSGRPYEQYF.

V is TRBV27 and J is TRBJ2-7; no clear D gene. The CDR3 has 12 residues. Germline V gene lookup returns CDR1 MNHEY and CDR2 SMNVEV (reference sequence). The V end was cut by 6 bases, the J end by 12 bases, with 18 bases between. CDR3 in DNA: TGTGCCAGCAGCCTCTCCGGGTTCCAGACGTACTTC. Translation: CASSLSGFQTYF.

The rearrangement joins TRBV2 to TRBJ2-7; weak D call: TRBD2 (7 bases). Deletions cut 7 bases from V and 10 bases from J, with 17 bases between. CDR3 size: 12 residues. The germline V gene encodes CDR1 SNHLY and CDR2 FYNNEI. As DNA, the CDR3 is TGTGCCAGCAAGGGGGGGCCCGCCACACAGTACTTC. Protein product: CASKGGPATQYF.

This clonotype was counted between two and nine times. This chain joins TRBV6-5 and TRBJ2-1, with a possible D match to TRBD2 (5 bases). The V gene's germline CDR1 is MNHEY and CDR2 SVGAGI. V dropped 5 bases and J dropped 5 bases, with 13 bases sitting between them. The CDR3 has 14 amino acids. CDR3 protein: CASSQDGVDNEQFF. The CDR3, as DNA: TGTGCCAGCAGTCAGGACGGGGTGGACAATGAGCAGTTCTTC.

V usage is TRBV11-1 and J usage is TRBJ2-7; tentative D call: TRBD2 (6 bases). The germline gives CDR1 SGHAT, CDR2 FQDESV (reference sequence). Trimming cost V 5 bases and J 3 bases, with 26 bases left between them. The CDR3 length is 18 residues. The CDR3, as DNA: TGTGCCAGCAGCGCAGGAGGGCGCTGGCCAGAGGGTGGCTACGAGCAGTACTTC. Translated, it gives CASSAGGRWPEGGYEQYF.

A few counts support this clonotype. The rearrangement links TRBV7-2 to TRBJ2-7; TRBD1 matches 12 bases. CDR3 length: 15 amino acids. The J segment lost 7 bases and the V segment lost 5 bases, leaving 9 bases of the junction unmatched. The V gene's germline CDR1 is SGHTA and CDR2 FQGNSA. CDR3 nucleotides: TGTGCCAGCAGCGCTCCACGGGACAGGGGGCATGAGCAGTACTTC. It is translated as CASSAPRDRGHEQYF.

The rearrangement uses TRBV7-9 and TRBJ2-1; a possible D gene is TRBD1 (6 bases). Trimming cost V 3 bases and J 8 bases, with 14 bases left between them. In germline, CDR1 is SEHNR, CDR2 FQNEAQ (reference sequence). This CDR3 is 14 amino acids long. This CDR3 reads CASSFKYRAYEQFF. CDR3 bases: TGTGCCAGCAGCTTTAAGTACAGGGCCTATGAGCAGTTCTTC.

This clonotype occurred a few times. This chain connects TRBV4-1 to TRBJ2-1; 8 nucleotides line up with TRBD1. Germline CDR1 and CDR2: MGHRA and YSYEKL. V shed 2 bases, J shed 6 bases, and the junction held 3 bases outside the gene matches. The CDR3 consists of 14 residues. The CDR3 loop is CASSQMTGANEQFF. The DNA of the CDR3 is TGCGCCAGCAGCCAAATGACAGGGGCCAATGAGCAGTTCTTC.

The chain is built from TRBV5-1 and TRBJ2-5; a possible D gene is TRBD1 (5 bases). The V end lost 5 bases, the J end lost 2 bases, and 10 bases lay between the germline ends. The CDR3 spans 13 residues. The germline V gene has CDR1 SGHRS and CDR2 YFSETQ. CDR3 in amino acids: CASRSRAQETQYF. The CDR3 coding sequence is TGCGCCAGCAGAAGCAGGGCGCAAGAGACCCAGTACTTC.

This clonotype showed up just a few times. CDR3 residues: CASSLAQASGQPQHF. CDR3 coding DNA: TGTGCCAGCAGCTTGGCTCAGGCCTCTGGCCAGCCCCAGCATTTT. V is TRBV5-6 and J is TRBJ1-5; D is unresolved. The germline V and J ends were trimmed by 0 bases and 7 bases, with 14 bases remaining between them. This CDR3 is built from 15 residues. Germline CDR1 reads SGHDT; CDR2 reads YYEEEE.

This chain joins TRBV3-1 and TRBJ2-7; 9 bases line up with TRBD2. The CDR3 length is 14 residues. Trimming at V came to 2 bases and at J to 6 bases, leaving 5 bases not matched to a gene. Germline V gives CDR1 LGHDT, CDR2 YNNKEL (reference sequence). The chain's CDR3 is CASSQIAGVTEQYF. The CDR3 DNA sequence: TGTGCCAGCAGCCAAATAGCGGGAGTTACCGAGCAGTACTTC.

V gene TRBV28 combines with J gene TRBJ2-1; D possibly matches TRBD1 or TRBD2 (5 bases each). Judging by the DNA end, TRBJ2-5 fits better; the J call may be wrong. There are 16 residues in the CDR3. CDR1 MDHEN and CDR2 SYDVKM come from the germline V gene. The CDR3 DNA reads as TGTGCCAGCAGTTTAGCCCGAGGGGCGGGCAAAGGTGCCCAGTACTTC. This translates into CASSLARGAGKGAQYF.

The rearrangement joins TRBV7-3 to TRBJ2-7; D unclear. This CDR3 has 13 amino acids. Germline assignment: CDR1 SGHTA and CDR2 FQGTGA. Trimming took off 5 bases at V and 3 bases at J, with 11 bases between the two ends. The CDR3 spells CASSTTADYEQYF. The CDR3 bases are TGTGCCAGCAGCACTACCGCGGACTACGAGCAGTACTTC.

CDR3 loop: CASKEGLAGGRQFF. The CDR3 region has the DNA TGTGCCAGTAAGGAAGGGCTAGCGGGAGGCCGGCAGTTCTTC. The genes are TRBV12-3 or TRBV12-4 and TRBJ2-1; 11 bases agree with TRBD2. The J segment lost 12 bases and the V segment lost 9 bases, leaving 13 bases of the junction unmatched. The CDR3 extends over 14 amino acids.

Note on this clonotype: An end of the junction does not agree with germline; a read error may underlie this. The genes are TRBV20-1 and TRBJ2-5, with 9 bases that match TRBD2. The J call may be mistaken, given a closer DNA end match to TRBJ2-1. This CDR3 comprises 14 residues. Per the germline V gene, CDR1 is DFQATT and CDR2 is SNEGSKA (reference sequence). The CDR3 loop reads CSARAGGGRVEQFF. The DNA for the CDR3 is TGCAGTGCGAGAGCGGGAGGAGGTCGGGTTGAGCAGTTCTTC.

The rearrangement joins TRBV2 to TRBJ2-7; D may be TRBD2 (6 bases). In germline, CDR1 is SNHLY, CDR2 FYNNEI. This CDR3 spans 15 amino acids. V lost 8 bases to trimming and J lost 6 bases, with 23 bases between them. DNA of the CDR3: TGTGCCAGCCGGGAATATGCGGGACTGCGCCCCGAGCAGTACTTC. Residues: CASREYAGLRPEQYF. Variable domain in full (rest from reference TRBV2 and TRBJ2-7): EPEVTQTPSHQVTQMGQEVILRCVPISNHLYFYWYRQILGQKVEFLVSFYNNEISEKSEIFDDQFSVERPDGSNFTLKIRSTKLEDSAMYFCASREYAGLRPEQYFGPGTRLTVT.

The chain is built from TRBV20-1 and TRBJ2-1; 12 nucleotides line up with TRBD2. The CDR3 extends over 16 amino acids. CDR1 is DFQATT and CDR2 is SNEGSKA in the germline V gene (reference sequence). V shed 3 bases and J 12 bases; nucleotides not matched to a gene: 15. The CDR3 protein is CSASLPLAGGPMGQFF. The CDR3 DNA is TGCAGTGCTAGCCTGCCGCTAGCGGGAGGGCCGATGGGGCAGTTCTTC.